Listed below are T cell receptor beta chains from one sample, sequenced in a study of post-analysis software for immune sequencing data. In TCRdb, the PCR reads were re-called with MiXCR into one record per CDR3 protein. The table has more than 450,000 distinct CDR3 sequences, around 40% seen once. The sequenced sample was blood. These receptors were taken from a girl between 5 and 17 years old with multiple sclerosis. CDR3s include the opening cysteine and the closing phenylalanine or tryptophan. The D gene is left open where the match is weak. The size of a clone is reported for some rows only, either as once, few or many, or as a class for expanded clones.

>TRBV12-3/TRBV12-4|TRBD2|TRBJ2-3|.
CASSHPTSVSTDTQYF
TGTGCCAGCAGTCACCCTACTAGCGTGAGCACAGATACGCAGTATTTT
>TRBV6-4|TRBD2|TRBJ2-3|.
CASSETSGGSTDTRYF
TGTGCCAGCAGTGAAACTAGCGGGGGGTCCACAGATACGCGGTATTTT
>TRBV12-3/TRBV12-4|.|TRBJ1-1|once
CASSLNGYRAAAFF
TGTGCCAGCAGCCTCAACGGGTACAGGGCCGCGGCTTTCTTT
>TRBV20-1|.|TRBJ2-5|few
CSAKTAMYQETQYF
TGCAGTGCTAAGACAGCCATGTACCAAGAGACCCAGTACTTC
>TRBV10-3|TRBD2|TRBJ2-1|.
CAISESGAGGNNEQFF
TGTGCCATCAGTGAATCCGGGGCGGGAGGCAACAATGAGCAGTTCTTC
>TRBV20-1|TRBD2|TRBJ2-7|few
CSARDLRTSGGPGEQYF
TGCAGTGCTAGAGATCTCAGGACTAGCGGGGGGCCAGGAGAGCAGTACTTC
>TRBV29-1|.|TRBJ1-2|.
CSVGETNYGYTF
TGCAGCGTTGGAGAAACTAACTATGGCTACACCTTC
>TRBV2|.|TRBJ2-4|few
CASRRELAKNIQYF
TGTGCCAGCAGGAGGGAACTAGCCAAAAACATTCAGTACTTC
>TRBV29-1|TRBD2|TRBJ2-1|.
CSVSGTSEYNEQFF
TGCAGCGTTTCCGGGACTAGCGAGTACAATGAGCAGTTCTTC
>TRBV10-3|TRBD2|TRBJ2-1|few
CAISKHPSGLYNEQFF
TGTGCCATCAGTAAACACCCTAGCGGGCTTTACAATGAGCAGTTCTTC
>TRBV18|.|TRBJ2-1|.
CASSQNPGDGQFF
TGTGCCAGCTCCCAAAACCCTGGGGATGGGCAGTTCTTC
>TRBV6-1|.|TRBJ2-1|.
CASSEVRRGDEQFF
TGTGCCAGCAGTGAGGTGAGAAGGGGGGATGAGCAGTTCTTC
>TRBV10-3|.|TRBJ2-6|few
CAISGRLHSGANVLTF
TGTGCCATCAGTGGAAGACTGCACTCTGGGGCCAACGTCCTGACTTTC
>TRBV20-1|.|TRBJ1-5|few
CSAIGGDNQPQHF
TGCAGTGCTATTGGCGGGGACAATCAGCCCCAGCATTTT
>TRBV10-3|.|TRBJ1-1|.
CAISAEGRLGTEAFF
TGTGCCATCAGTGCTGAAGGCAGGCTGGGGACTGAAGCTTTCTTT
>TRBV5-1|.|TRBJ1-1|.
CASSLGPGVNTEAFF
TGCGCCAGCAGCTTGGGCCCGGGTGTGAACACTGAAGCTTTCTTT
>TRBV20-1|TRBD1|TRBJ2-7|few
CSARSFRQGFSEQYF
TGCAGTGCTAGATCTTTCAGACAGGGATTCAGCGAGCAGTACTTC
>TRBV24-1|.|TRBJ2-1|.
CATSDLISYNEQFF
TGTGCCACCAGTGATTTGATTAGTTACAATGAGCAGTTCTTC
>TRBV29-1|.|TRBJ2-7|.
CSALKGPSEEQYF
TGCAGCGCCCTAAAGGGACCCTCGGAAGAGCAGTACTTC